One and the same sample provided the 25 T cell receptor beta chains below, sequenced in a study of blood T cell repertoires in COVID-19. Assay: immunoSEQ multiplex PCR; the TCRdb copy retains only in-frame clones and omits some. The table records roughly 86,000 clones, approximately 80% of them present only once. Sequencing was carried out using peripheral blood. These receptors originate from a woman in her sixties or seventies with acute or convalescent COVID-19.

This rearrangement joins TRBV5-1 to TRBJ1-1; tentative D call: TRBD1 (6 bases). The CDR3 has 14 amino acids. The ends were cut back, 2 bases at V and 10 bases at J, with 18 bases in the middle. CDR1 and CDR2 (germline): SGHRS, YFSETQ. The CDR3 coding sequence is TGCGCCAGCAGCTTTGGCTCCCAGGGGAAAGGAGCTTTCTTT. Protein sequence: CASSFGSQGKGAFF.

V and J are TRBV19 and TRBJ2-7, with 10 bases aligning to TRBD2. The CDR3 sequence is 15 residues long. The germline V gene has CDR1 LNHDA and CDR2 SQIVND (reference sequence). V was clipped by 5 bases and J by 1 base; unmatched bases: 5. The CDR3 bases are TGTGCCAGTAGTGCTAGCGGGGGCGTTTCCTACGAGCAGTACTTC. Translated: CASSASGGVSYEQYF.

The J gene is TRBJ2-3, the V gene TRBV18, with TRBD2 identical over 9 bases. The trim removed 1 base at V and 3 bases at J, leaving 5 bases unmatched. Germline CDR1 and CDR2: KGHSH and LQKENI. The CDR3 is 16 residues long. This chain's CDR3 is CASSPLASGATDTQYF. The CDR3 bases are TGTGCCAGCTCACCACTTGCTAGCGGGGCGACAGATACGCAGTATTTT. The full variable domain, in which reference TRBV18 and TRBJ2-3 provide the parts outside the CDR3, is NAGVMQNPRHLVRRRGQEARLRCSPMKGHSHVYWYRQLPEEGLKFMVYLQKENIIDESGMPKERFSAEFPKEGPSILRIQQVVRGDSAAYFCASSPLASGATDTQYFGPGTRLTVL.

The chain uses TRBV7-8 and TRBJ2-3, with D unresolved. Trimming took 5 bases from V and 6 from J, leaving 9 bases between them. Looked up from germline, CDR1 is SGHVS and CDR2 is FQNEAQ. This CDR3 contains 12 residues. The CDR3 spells CASSPHGDTQYF. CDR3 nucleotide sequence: TGTGCCAGCAGCCCGCACGGGGATACGCAGTATTTT.

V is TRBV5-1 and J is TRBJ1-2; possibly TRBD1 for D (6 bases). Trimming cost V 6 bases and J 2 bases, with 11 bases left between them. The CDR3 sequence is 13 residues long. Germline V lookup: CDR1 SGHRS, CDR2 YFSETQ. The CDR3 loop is CASTDGTNYGYTF. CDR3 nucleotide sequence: TGCGCCAGCACAGATGGGACAAACTATGGCTACACCTTC.

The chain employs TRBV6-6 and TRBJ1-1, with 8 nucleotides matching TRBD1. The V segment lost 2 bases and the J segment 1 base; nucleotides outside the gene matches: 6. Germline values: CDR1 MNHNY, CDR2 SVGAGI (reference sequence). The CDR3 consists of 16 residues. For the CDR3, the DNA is TGTGCCAGCAGTTACGGACAGGGCCCTCAGAACACTGAAGCTTTCTTT. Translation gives CASSYGQGPQNTEAFF.

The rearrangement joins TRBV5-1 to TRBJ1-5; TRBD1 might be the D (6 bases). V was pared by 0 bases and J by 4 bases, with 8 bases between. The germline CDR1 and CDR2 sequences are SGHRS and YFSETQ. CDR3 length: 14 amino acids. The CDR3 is CASSLGDINQPQHF. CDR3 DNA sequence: TGCGCCAGCAGCTTGGGGGACATTAATCAGCCCCAGCATTTT.

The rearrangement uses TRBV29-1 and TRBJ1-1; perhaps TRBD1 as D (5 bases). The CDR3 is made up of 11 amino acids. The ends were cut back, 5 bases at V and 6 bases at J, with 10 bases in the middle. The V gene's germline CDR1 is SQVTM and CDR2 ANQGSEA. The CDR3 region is CSVKPGAEAFF. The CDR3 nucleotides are TGCAGCGTTAAGCCGGGGGCTGAAGCTTTCTTT.

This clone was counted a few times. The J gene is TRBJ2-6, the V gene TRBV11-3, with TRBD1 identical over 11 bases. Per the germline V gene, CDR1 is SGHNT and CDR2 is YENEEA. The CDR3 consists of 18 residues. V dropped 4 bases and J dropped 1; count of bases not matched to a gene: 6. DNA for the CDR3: TGTGCCAGCAGCTATGGACAGGGGGCAACGTCTGGGGCCAACGTCCTGACTTTC. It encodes CASSYGQGATSGANVLTF.

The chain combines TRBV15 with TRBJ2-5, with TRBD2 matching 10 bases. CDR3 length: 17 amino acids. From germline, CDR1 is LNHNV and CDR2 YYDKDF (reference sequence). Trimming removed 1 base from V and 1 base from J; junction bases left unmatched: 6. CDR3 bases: TGTGCCACCAGCAGAGGTAGTAGCGGGGGGTTCCAAGAGACCCAGTACTTC. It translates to CATSRGSSGGFQETQYF.

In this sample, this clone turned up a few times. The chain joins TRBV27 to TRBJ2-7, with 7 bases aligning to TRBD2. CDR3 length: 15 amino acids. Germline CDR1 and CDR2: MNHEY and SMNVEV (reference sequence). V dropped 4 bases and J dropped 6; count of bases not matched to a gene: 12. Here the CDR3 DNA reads TGTGCCAGCAGTTATCCGGGCGGGGGTGCCCGCGAGCAGTACTTC. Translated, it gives CASSYPGGGAREQYF.

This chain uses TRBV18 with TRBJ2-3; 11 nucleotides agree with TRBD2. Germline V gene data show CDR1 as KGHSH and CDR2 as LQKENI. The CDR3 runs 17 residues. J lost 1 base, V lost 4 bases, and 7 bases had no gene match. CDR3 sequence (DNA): TGTGCCAGCTCACGGGGGACTAGCGGCGTGGGCACAGATACGCAGTATTTT. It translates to CASSRGTSGVGTDTQYF. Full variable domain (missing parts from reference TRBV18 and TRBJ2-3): NAGVMQNPRHLVRRRGQEARLRCSPMKGHSHVYWYRQLPEEGLKFMVYLQKENIIDESGMPKERFSAEFPKEGPSILRIQQVVRGDSAAYFCASSRGTSGVGTDTQYFGPGTRLTVL.

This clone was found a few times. CDR3 nucleotides: TGTGCCAGCAGCCCACTAGCGGGGAAAGGAAACGAGCAGTACTTC. Its translation: CASSPLAGKGNEQYF. The chain joins TRBV11-2 to TRBJ2-7; TRBD2 agrees at 10 bases. J gave up 5 bases and V 5 bases, and 9 bases lay outside the gene matches. Looked up from germline, CDR1 is SGHAT and CDR2 is FQNNGV. There are 15 residues in the CDR3.

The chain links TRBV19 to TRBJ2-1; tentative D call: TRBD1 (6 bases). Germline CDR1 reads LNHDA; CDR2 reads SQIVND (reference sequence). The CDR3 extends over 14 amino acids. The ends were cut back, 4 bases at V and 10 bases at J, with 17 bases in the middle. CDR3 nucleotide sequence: TGTGCCAGTAGTAATACAGGATCTGGGGGCGAGCAGTTCTTC. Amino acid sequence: CASSNTGSGGEQFF.

Here the CDR3 reads CASSGEGTYEQYF. DNA for the CDR3: TGTGCCAGCAGTGGCGAGGGCACCTACGAGCAGTACTTC. The rearrangement uses TRBV12-3 or TRBV12-4 and TRBJ2-7; tentatively, D is TRBD2 (5 bases). V was shortened by 5 bases and J by 2 bases, with 10 bases between the two germline ends. CDR3 length: 13 amino acids.

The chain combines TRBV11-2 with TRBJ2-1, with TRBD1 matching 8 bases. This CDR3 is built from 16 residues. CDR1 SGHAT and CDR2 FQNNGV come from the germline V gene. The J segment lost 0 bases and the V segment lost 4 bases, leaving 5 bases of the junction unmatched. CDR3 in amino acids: CASSSRGTGSYNEQFF. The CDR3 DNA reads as TGTGCCAGCAGCTCCCGCGGGACAGGCTCCTACAATGAGCAGTTCTTC. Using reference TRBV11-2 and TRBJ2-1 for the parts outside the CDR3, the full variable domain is EAGVAQSPRYKIIEKRQSVAFWCNPISGHATLYWYQQILGQGPKLLIQFQNNGVVDDSQLPKDRFSAERLKGVDSTLKIQPAKLEDSAVYLCASSSRGTGSYNEQFFGPGTRLTVL.

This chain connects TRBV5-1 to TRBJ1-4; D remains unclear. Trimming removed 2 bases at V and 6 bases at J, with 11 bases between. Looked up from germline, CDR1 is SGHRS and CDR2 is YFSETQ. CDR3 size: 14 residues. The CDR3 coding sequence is TGCGCCAGCAGCTTATTAGTGGAGGATGAAAAACTGTTTTTT. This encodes CASSLLVEDEKLFF. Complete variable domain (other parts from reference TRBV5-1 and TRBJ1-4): KAGVTQTPRYLIKTRGQQVTLSCSPISGHRSVSWYQQTPGQGLQFLFEYFSETQRNKGNFPGRFSGRQFSNSRSEMNVSTLELGDSALYLCASSLLVEDEKLFFGSGTQLSVL.

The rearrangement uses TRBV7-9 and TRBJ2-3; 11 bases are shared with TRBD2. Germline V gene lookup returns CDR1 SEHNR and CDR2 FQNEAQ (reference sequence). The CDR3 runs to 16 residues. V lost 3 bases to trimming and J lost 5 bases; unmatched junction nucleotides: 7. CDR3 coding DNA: TGTGCCAGCAGCTTCCCTCCCGGGACTAGCGGAGATACGCAGTATTTT. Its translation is CASSFPPGTSGDTQYF.

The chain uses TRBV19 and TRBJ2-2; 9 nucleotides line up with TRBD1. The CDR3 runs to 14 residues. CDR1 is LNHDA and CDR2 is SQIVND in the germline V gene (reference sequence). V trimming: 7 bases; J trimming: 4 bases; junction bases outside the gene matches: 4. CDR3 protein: CASKPTGGTGELFF. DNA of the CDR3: TGTGCCAGTAAACCGACAGGGGGCACCGGGGAGCTGTTTTTT.

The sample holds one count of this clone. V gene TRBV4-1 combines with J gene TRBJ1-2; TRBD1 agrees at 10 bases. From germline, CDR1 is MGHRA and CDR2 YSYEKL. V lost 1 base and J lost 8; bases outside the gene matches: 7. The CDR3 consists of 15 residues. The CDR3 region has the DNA TGCGCCAGCAGCCAAGCCGGGACAGGGGCACGGGGCTACACCTTC. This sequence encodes CASSQAGTGARGYTF.

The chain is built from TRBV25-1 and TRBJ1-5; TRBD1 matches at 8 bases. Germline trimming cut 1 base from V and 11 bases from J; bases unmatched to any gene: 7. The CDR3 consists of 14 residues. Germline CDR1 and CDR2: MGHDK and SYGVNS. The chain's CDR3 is CASSEFQDREAQHF. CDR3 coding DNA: TGTGCCAGCAGTGAATTCCAGGACAGGGAGGCCCAGCATTTT.

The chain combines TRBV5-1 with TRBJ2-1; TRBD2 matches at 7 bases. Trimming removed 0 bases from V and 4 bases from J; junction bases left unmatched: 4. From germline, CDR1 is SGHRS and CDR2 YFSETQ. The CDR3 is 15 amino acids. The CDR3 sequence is CASSLAPGGYNEQFF. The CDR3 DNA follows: TGCGCCAGCAGCTTGGCGCCGGGGGGATACAATGAGCAGTTCTTC.

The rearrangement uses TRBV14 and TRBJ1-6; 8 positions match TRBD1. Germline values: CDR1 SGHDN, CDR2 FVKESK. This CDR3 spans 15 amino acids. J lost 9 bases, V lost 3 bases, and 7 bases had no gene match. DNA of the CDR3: TGTGCCAGCAGCCACCTCGGACAGGGAGGTTCACCCCTCCACTTT. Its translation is CASSHLGQGGSPLHF.

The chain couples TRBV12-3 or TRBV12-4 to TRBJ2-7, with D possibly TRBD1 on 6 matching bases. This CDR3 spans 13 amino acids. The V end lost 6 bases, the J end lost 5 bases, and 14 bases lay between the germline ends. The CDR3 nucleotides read TGTGCCAGCAGCGACACCGGGACAAACGAGCAGTACTTC. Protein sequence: CASSDTGTNEQYF.

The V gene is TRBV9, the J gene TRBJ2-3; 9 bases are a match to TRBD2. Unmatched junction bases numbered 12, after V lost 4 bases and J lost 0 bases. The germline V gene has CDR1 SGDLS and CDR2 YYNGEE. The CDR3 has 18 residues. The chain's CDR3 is CASSTGTRGGGSTDTQYF. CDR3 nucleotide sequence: TGTGCCAGCAGCACCGGGACTCGCGGGGGGGGGAGCACAGATACGCAGTATTTT.